This T cell receptor beta chain was sequenced during a study of cytomegalovirus exposure and HLA in healthy donors. Using immunoSEQ multiplex PCR, the repertoire was profiled, and TCRdb retains in-frame clones only, with some absent. The sample gives 55,000 to 65,000 clones, more than 90% of which show up once; around 0.9% is in the top ten. Study-wide results and limits: Cytomegalovirus-associated TCR beta chains were listed, numbering some 180. In vitro confirmation showed three CMV-associated chains to be CMV antigen specific.

Remarks on this clone: Antigen: not known.

V shed 0 bases, J shed 2 bases, and the junction held 4 bases outside the gene matches. Germline CDR1 is SGDLS and CDR2 is YYNGEE. CDR3 length equals 16 residues. The donors were in the approximately 120-subject validation cohort; that cohort was separate from the roughly 700-subject first cohort. The sequenced sample consisted of PBMCs. The rearrangement uses TRBV9 and TRBJ2-1; TRBD2 matches 8 bases. This TCR derives from a man in his late teens or twenties in good health and CMV-seronegative. The CDR3 region has the DNA TGTGCCAGCAGCGTAGTGGCGGGAGGAACCTACAATGAGCAGTTCTTC. Translation: CASSVVAGGTYNEQFF.